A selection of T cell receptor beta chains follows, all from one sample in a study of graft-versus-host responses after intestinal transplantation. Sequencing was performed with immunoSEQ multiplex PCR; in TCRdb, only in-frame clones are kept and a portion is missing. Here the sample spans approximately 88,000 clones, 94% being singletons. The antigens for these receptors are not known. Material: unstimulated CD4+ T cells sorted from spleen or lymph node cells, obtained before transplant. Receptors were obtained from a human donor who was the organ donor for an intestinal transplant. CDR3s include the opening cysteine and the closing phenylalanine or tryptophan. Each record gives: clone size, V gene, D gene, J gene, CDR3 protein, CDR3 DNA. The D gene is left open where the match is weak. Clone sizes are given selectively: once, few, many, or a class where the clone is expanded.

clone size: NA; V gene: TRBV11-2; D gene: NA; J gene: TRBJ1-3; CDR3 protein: CASSLGDPWLSTGNTIYF; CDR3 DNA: TGTGCCAGCAGCTTAGGGGACCCATGGCTTTCAACTGGAAACACCATATATTTT
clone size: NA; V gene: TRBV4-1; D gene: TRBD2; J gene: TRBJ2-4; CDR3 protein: CASSQVVGTSDDLAKNIQYF; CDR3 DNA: TGCGCCAGCAGCCAAGTCGTGGGGACTAGCGACGACTTAGCCAAAAACATTCAGTACTTC
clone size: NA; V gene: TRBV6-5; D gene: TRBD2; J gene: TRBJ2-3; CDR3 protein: CASSYSAGGPGYTQYF; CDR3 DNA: TGTGCCAGCAGTTACTCGGCGGGGGGGCCGGGGTATACGCAGTATTTT
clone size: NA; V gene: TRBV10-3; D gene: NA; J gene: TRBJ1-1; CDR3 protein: CAISWGGLNTEAFF; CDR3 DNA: TGTGCCATCAGTTGGGGGGGGCTGAACACTGAAGCTTTCTTT
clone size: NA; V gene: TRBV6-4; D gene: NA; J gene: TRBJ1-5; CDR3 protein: CASSETGNQPQHF; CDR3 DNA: TGTGCCAGCAGTGAAACAGGGAATCAGCCCCAGCATTTT
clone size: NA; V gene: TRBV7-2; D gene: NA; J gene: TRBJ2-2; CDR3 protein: CASSPLGVLFF; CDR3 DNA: TGTGCCAGCAGCCCCTTGGGGGTGCTGTTTTTT
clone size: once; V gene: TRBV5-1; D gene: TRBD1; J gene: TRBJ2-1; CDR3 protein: CASRVYGGQGSMNEQFF; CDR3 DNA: TGCGCCAGCAGAGTTTACGGCGGACAGGGGAGTATGAATGAGCAGTTCTTC
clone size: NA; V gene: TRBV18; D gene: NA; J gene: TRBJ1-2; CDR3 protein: CASSPLSNYGYTF; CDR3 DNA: TGTGCCAGCTCACCGTTATCCAACTATGGCTACACCTTC
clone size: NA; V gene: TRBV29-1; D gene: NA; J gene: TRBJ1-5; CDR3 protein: CSVGNNQPQHF; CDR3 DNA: TGCAGCGTCGGTAATAATCAGCCCCAGCATTTT
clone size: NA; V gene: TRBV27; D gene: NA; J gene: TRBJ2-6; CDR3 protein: CASSSDSGANVLTF; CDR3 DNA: TGTGCCAGCAGTTCAGACTCTGGGGCCAACGTCCTGACTTTC
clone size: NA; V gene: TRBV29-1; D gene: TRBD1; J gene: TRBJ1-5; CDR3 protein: CSVGIQGVGNQPQHF; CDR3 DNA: TGCAGCGTTGGAATTCAGGGGGTGGGCAATCAGCCCCAGCATTTT
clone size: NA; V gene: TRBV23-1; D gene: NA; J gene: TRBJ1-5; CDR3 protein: CASSQSYRVLNQPQHF; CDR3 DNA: TGCGCCAGCAGTCAATCCTACAGGGTACTCAATCAGCCCCAGCATTTT
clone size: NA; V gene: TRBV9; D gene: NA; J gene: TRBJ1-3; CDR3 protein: CASSAYWGLGSGNTIYF; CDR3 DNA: TGTGCCAGCAGCGCCTACTGGGGATTGGGCTCTGGAAACACCATATATTTT
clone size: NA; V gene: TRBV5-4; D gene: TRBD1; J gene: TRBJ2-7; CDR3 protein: CASSSNRGASYEQYF; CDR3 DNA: TGTGCCAGCAGCTCTAACAGGGGCGCGAGCTACGAGCAGTACTTC
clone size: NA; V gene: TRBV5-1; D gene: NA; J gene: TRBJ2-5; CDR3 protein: CASSLQGKGETQYF; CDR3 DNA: TGCGCCAGCAGCCTCCAGGGGAAAGGGGAGACCCAGTACTTC
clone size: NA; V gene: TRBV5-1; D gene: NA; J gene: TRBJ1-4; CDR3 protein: CASSGGLGANEKLFF; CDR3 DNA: TGCGCCAGCAGCGGGGGGCTTGGGGCTAATGAAAAACTGTTTTTT
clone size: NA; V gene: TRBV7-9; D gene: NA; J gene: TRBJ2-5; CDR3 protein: CASSLGGAGETQYF; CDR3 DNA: TGTGCCAGCAGCTTGGGGGGCGCGGGGGAGACCCAGTACTTC
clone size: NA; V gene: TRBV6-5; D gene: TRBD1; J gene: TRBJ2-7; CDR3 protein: CASSKRTGRPYEQYF; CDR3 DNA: TGTGCCAGCAGCAAAAGGACAGGGCGTCCCTACGAGCAGTACTTC
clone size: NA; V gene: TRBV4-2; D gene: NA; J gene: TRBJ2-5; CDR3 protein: CASSQDFRGPFETQYF; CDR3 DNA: TGTGCCAGCAGCCAAGATTTTAGGGGACCTTTTGAGACCCAGTACTTC
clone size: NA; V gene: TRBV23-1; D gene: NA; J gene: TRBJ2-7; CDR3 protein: CASSHDGSYEQYF; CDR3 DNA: TGCGCCAGCAGTCACGACGGCTCCTACGAGCAGTACTTC
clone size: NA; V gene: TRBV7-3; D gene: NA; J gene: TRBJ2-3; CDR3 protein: CASSLTPESTDTQYF; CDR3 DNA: TGTGCCAGCAGCTTAACTCCCGAGAGCACAGATACGCAGTATTTT
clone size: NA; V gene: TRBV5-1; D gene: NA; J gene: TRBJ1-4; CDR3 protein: CASSLGRADEKLFF; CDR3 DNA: TGCGCCAGCAGCTTGGGCAGGGCGGATGAAAAACTGTTTTTT
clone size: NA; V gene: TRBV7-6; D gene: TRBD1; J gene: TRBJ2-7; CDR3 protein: CASSLTDRGTYEQYF; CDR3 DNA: TGTGCCAGCAGCTTGACGGACAGGGGGACCTACGAGCAGTACTTC
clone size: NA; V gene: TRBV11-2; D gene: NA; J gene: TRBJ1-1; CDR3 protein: CASSLRAVPNTEAFF; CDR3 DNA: TGTGCCAGCAGCTTAAGGGCAGTACCGAACACTGAAGCTTTCTTT
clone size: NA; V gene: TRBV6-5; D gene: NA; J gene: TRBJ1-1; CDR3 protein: CASSSIGAEAFF; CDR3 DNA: TGTGCCAGCAGTTCAATAGGCGCTGAAGCTTTCTTT
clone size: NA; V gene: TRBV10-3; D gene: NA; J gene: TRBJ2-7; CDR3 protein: CAISESTAYEQYF; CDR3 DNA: TGTGCCATCAGTGAGTCGACAGCCTACGAGCAGTACTTC
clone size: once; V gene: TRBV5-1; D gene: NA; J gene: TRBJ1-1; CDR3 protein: CASRTGLGGAEAFF; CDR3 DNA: TGCGCCAGCCGCACGGGGCTAGGAGGCGCTGAAGCTTTCTTT
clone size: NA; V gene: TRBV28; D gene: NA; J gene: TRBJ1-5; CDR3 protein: CASSLGVGQPQHF; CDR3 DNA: TGTGCCAGCAGCTTAGGGGTCGGACAGCCCCAGCATTTT
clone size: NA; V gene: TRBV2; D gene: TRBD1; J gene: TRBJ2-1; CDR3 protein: CASSVETGGNEQFF; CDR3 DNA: TGTGCCAGCAGTGTGGAGACAGGGGGCAATGAGCAGTTCTTC
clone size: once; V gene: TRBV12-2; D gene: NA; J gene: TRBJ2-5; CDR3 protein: CASRLEGQGGGGGFQETQYF; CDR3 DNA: TGTGCAAGTCGCTTAGAGGGTCAGGGCGGCGGCGGGGGTTTCCAAGAGACCCAGTACTTC
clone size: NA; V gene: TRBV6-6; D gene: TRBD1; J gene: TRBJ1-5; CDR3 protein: CASLTTGQEDQPQHF; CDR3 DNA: TGTGCCAGCCTTACCACCGGACAGGAGGATCAGCCCCAGCATTTT
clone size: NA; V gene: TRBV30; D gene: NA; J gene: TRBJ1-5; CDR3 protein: CAWSVPGTAQPQHF; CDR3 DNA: TGTGCCTGGAGTGTACCAGGTACGGCTCAGCCCCAGCATTTT
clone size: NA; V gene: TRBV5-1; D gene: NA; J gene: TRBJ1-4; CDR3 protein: CASSPGVARDEKLFF; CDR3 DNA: TGCGCCAGCAGTCCTGGGGTGGCACGAGATGAAAAACTGTTTTTT
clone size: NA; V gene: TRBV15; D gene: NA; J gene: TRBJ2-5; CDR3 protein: CATSRDITGMETQYF; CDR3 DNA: TGTGCCACCAGCAGGGACATAACAGGGATGGAGACCCAGTACTTC
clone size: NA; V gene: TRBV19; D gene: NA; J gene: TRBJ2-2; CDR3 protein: CASRPGSRGGDTGELFF; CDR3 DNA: TGTGCCAGTAGGCCCGGAAGCAGGGGGGGAGACACCGGGGAGCTGTTTTTT
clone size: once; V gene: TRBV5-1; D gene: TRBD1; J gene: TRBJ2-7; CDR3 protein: CASSVGQGGYEQYF; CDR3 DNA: TGCGCCAGCAGCGTAGGACAGGGTGGGTACGAGCAGTACTTC
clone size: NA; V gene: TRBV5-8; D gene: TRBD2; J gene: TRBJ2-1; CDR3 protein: CASSLGLAAYNEQFF; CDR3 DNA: TGTGCCAGCAGCTTGGGACTAGCGGCCTACAATGAGCAGTTCTTC
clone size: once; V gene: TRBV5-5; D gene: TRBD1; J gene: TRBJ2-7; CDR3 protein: CASTLGPGTGGPYEQYF; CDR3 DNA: TGTGCCAGCACCCTGGGCCCCGGGACAGGGGGTCCCTACGAGCAGTACTTC
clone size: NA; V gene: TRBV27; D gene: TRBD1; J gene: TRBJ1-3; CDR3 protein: CASSVTTTGASGNTIYF; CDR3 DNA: TGTGCCAGCAGTGTAACGACCACAGGGGCCTCTGGAAACACCATATATTTT
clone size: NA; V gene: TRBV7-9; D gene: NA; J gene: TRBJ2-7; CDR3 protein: CASSLMGGAAEQYF; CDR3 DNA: TGTGCCAGCAGCTTGATGGGGGGAGCAGCCGAGCAGTACTTC
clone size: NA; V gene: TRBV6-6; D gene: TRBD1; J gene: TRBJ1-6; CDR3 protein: CASSEQGAKSPLHF; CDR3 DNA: TGTGCCAGCAGCGAACAGGGGGCAAAATCACCCCTCCACTTT
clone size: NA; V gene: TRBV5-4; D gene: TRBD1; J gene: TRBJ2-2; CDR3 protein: CASSLVGDRGPGELFF; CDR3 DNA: TGTGCCAGCAGCTTGGTGGGGGACAGGGGTCCCGGGGAGCTGTTTTTT
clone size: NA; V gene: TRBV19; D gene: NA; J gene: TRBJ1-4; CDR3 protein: CASSKRTDNEKLFF; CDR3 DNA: TGTGCCAGTAGTAAACGGACAGATAATGAAAAACTGTTTTTT
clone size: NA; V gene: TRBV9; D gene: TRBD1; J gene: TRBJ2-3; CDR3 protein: CASSLDRGQSTDTQYF; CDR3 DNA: TGTGCCAGCAGCCTCGACAGGGGACAGAGCACGGATACGCAGTATTTT
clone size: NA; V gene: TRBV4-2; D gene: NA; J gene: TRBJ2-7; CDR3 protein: CASSQVSSRRGISYEQYF; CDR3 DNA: TGTGCCAGCAGCCAAGTAAGTAGTAGACGGGGAATCTCCTACGAGCAGTACTTC
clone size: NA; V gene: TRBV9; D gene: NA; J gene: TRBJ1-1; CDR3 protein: CASSVGRGYGTEAFF; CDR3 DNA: TGTGCCAGCAGCGTAGGAAGGGGCTATGGCACTGAAGCTTTCTTT
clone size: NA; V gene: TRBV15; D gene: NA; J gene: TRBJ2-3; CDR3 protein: CATTAGRQHTDTQYF; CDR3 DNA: TGTGCCACCACCGCCGGACGCCAACACACAGATACGCAGTATTTT
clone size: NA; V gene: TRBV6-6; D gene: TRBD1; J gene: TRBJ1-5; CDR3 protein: CASSGQGSNQPQHF; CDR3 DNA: TGTGCCAGCAGTGGACAGGGTAGCAATCAGCCCCAGCATTTT
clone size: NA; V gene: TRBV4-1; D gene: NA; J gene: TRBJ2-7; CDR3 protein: CASSQGQGLSYEQYF; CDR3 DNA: TGCGCCAGCAGCCAAGGACAGGGACTATCCTACGAGCAGTACTTC
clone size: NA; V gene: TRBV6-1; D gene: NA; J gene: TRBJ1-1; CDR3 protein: CASRVQTNTEAFF; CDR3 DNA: TGTGCCAGCAGAGTGCAGACAAACACTGAAGCTTTCTTT
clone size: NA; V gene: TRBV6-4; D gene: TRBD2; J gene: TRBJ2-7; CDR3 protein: CASSASPGGGAYEQYF; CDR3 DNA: TGTGCCAGCAGTGCTTCTCCCGGCGGGGGGGCCTACGAGCAGTACTTC
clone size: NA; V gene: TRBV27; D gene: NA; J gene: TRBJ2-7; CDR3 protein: CASSLEWGPVEQYF; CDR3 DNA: TGTGCCAGCAGTTTAGAGTGGGGGCCGGTTGAGCAGTACTTC
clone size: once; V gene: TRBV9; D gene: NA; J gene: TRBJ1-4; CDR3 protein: CASSVGVELSTNEKLFF; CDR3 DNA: TGTGCCAGCAGCGTAGGGGTGGAGCTTTCAACTAATGAAAAACTGTTTTTT
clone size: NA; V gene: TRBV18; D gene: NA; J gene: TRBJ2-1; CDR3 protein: CASSPSGNSYNEQFF; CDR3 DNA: TGTGCCAGCTCACCATCGGGAAACTCCTACAATGAGCAGTTCTTC
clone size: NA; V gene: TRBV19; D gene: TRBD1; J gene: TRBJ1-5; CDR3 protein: CASSSPGQGLGQPQHF; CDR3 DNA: TGTGCCAGTAGTTCGCCGGGACAGGGTCTTGGTCAGCCCCAGCATTTT